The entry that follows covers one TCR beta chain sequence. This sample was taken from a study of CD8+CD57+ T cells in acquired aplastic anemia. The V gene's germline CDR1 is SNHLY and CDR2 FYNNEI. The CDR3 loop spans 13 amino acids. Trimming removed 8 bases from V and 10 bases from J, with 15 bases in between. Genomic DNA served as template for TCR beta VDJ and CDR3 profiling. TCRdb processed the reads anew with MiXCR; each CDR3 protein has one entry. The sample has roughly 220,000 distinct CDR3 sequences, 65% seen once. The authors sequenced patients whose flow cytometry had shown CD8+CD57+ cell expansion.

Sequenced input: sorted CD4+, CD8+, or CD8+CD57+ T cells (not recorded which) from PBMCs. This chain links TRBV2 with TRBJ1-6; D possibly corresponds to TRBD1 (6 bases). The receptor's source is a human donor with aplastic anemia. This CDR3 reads CASGGQKFSPLHF. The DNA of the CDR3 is TGTGCCAGCGGGGGACAAAAGTTCTCACCCCTCCACTTT.